One and the same sample provided the 22 T cell receptor beta chains below, sequenced in a study of shared clonotypes between healthy human individuals. Repertoires were generated with immunoSEQ multiplex PCR, while TCRdb's copy carries only in-frame clones and drops some. The repertoire holds approximately 2.1 million clones, with approximately 93% as singletons. The specimen was naive CD4+ T cells from PBMCs. Subset reported: CD45RA+ positively selected. Receptors originate from a man in his late teens or twenties in good health. Some clones in this sample may be carry-over from other donors' samples.

This clone was observed a single time. This rearrangement joins TRBV28 to TRBJ2-1; D may correspond to TRBD1 or TRBD2 (5 bases each). With 4 bases removed from V and 5 bases from J, the gap between germline ends came to 15 bases. Germline V gene data show CDR1 as MDHEN and CDR2 as SYDVKM. This CDR3 spans 15 amino acids. CDR3 residues: CASSSSGTGNNEQFF. The CDR3 region has the DNA TGTGCCAGCAGTTCCTCCGGGACCGGTAACAATGAGCAGTTCTTC.

This chain uses TRBV21-1 with TRBJ1-1. TRBV21-1 is a recognized pseudogene. This CDR3 has 13 residues. This CDR3 is CASSIPGPLQAFF. In DNA form, the CDR3 reads TGTGCCAGCAGCATACCGGGACCCTTGCAAGCTTTCTTT.

The chain has TRBV15 and TRBJ2-2; D unresolved. Germline CDR1 reads LNHNV; CDR2 reads YYDKDF (reference sequence). Between the trimmed V and J ends, which lost 5 bases and 5 bases, there was a span of 15 bases. CDR3 length: 15 residues. CDR3 in amino acids: CATSPRIGSTGELFF. CDR3 bases: TGTGCCACCAGCCCCCGGATAGGTAGTACCGGGGAGCTGTTTTTT.

The CDR3 spells CASSAQRRDNRGKLNTEAFF. The CDR3, as DNA: TGTGCCAGCAGTGCCCAACGAAGGGACAACAGGGGTAAACTGAACACTGAAGCTTTCTTT. The V call is TRBV2, the J call TRBJ1-1, with 7 bases that match TRBD1. This CDR3 is built from 20 residues. Germline assignment: CDR1 SNHLY and CDR2 FYNNEI. The V segment lost 4 bases and the J segment 0 bases; nucleotides outside the gene matches: 20.

In regard to this clone: Other DNA sequences in this specimen translate into the identical CDR3. The rearrangement links TRBV19 to TRBJ2-7; maybe TRBD2 (5 bases). Germline values: CDR1 LNHDA, CDR2 SQIVND (reference sequence). CDR3 size: 14 residues. V gave up 3 bases and J gave up 0 bases, with 9 bases separating them. The CDR3 nucleotides read TGTGCCAGTAGTATCTCGGGGAACTCCTACGAGCAGTACTTC. Its translation is CASSISGNSYEQYF.

This clone occurred once. The V gene is TRBV5-6, the J gene TRBJ2-1; 15 bases agree with TRBD2. V was clipped by 4 bases and J by 9 bases; unmatched bases: 8. This CDR3 contains 16 residues. Germline V lookup: CDR1 SGHDT, CDR2 YYEEEE. CDR3 DNA sequence: TGTGCCAGCAGCCCCCGGACTAGCGGGAGGGATATTGAGCAGTTCTTC. It yields the protein CASSPRTSGRDIEQFF. Using reference TRBV5-6 and TRBJ2-1 for the parts outside the CDR3, the full variable domain is DAGVTQSPTHLIKTRGQQVTLRCSPKSGHDTVSWYQQALGQGPQFIFQYYEEEERQRGNFPDRFSGHQFPNYSSELNVNALLLGDSALYLCASSPRTSGRDIEQFFGPGTRLTVL.

The chain employs TRBV10-3 and TRBJ2-3; D remains ambiguous. Germline CDR1 reads ENHRY; CDR2 reads SYGVKD. Trimming removed 2 bases from V and 2 bases from J, with 5 bases in between. The CDR3 runs to 13 residues. In DNA form, the CDR3 reads TGTGCCATCAGTGAGCCCGACACAGATACGCAGTATTTT. It is translated as CAISEPDTDTQYF.

The chain carries TRBV9 and TRBJ1-5; the D gene is possibly TRBD1 (6 bases). Deletions cut 4 bases from V and 3 bases from J, with 11 bases between. Germline V gives CDR1 SGDLS, CDR2 YYNGEE. The CDR3 loop spans 14 amino acids. The CDR3 is CASSITGNNQPQHF. The DNA of the CDR3 is TGTGCCAGCAGCATTACAGGGAACAATCAGCCCCAGCATTTT.

V usage is TRBV6-6 and J usage is TRBJ2-3, with D hard to call. Per germline, CDR1 MNHNY and CDR2 SVGAGI (reference sequence). The germline V and J ends were trimmed by 8 bases and 1 base, with 10 bases remaining between them. The CDR3 covers 13 residues. CDR3 coding DNA: TGTGCCAGCCGCGGTTATGGCACAGATACGCAGTATTTT. It specifies CASRGYGTDTQYF.

On this clone: Other DNA variants within this sample encode the same CDR3. The chain is built from TRBV19 and TRBJ1-1; TRBD1 matches 8 bases. Germline values: CDR1 LNHDA, CDR2 SQIVND (reference sequence). The CDR3 has 14 amino acids. V lost 3 bases to trimming and J lost 1 base; unmatched junction nucleotides: 1. This CDR3 reads CASSIGTGNTEAFF. As DNA, the CDR3 is TGTGCCAGTAGTATTGGGACAGGGAACACTGAAGCTTTCTTT.

The chain carries TRBV18 and TRBJ1-1; D remains ambiguous. Looked up from germline, CDR1 is KGHSH and CDR2 is LQKENI. Between the trimmed V and J ends, which lost 0 bases and 8 bases, there was a span of 16 bases. This CDR3 spans 15 amino acids. CDR3 region: CASSPPRQSFREAFF. In DNA, the CDR3 is TGTGCCAGCTCACCACCGAGGCAGAGCTTTCGGGAAGCTTTCTTT.

This sequence joins TRBV12-5 and TRBJ2-5, with D possibly being TRBD1 (6 bases). CDR1 and CDR2 (germline): LGHNT, FRNRAP. The CDR3 extends over 15 amino acids. V lost 4 bases, J lost 6 bases, and 18 bases lay in between. The CDR3, as DNA: TGTGCTAGTGGTTCTGGGGCCGGGACAAGAAAGACCCAGTACTTC. It codes for CASGSGAGTRKTQYF.

The gene calls are TRBV19 and TRBJ2-7, with 9 positions matching TRBD1. The V segment lost 6 bases and the J segment 4 bases; nucleotides outside the gene matches: 13. The CDR3 is 16 residues long. Per germline, CDR1 LNHDA and CDR2 SQIVND (reference sequence). CDR3 nucleotides: TGTGCCAGTAGCTTAGCTTCCGGGACAGGGAAATACGAGCAGTACTTC. Its protein product is CASSLASGTGKYEQYF.

The J gene is TRBJ1-5, the V gene TRBV7-2; D uncertain. V was pared by 0 bases and J by 9 bases, with 12 bases between. CDR1 SGHTA and CDR2 FQGNSA come from the germline V gene. This CDR3 region has 14 residues. In DNA form, the CDR3 reads TGTGCCAGCAGCTTAGCCCCCGTCCGGGTGCCCCAGCATTTT. It encodes CASSLAPVRVPQHF. Using reference TRBV7-2 and TRBJ1-5 for the parts outside the CDR3, the full variable domain is GAGVSQSPSNKVTEKGKDVELRCDPISGHTALYWYRQSLGQGLEFLIYFQGNSAPDKSGLPSDRFSAERTGGSVSTLTIQRTQQEDSAVYLCASSLAPVRVPQHFGDGTRLSIL.

The chain recombines TRBV6-6 with TRBJ1-1; the D is unclear. Between the trimmed V and J ends, which lost 4 bases and 1 base, there was a span of 7 bases. This CDR3 is 13 amino acids long. Germline assignment: CDR1 MNHNY and CDR2 SVGAGI (reference sequence). CDR3 DNA: TGTGCCAGCAGTTCCCGACAGAACACTGAAGCTTTCTTT. It yields the protein CASSSRQNTEAFF.

The gene calls are TRBV28 and TRBJ1-3; TRBD1 might be the D (6 bases). V dropped 6 bases and J dropped 4 bases, with 7 bases sitting between them. The V gene's germline CDR1 is MDHEN and CDR2 SYDVKM. The CDR3 runs to 12 residues. The CDR3 sequence is CASRRGGNTIYF. CDR3 coding DNA: TGTGCCAGCAGAAGGGGGGGAAACACCATATATTTT.

V and J are TRBV6-5 and TRBJ1-2, with 9 nucleotides matching TRBD1. Unmatched junction bases numbered 9, after V lost 6 bases and J lost 4 bases. CDR1 is MNHEY, CDR2 SVGAGI, per germline. This CDR3 is 15 amino acids long. As DNA, the CDR3 is TGTGCCAGCAGGGACCCGGGACAGGGCTCCTATGGCTACACCTTC. Its protein product is CASRDPGQGSYGYTF.

This chain connects TRBV27 to TRBJ2-1; D tentatively fits TRBD1 or TRBD2 (5 bases each). The CDR3 is made up of 14 amino acids. Germline loops: CDR1 MNHEY, CDR2 SMNVEV (reference sequence). V dropped 7 bases and J dropped 2 bases, with 12 bases sitting between them. CDR3 loop: CASNTGRAYNEQFF. The CDR3 nucleotides are TGTGCCAGCAACACGGGACGGGCCTACAATGAGCAGTTCTTC.

V and J are TRBV18 and TRBJ2-5, with 7 nucleotides matching TRBD1. CDR1 and CDR2 from the germline V gene are KGHSH and LQKENI. The ends lost 4 bases at V and 5 bases at J; junction bases unmatched: 7. This CDR3 has 14 amino acids. The CDR3 reads CASSRRTGEETQYF. The CDR3 DNA reads as TGTGCCAGCTCACGGAGGACAGGAGAGGAGACCCAGTACTTC.

The table lists this clone with a few counts. This chain uses TRBV10-3 with TRBJ1-1; TRBD1 is a possible D gene (5 bases). Trimming left V 7 bases short and J 11 bases short, with 17 bases between. The CDR3 is 12 amino acids. CDR1 is ENHRY, CDR2 SYGVKD, per germline. DNA of the CDR3: TGTGCCATCAACGACAGTGGTTTCGCGGCTTTCTTT. Amino acid sequence: CAINDSGFAAFF.

The chain joins TRBV21-1 to TRBJ2-5; the table's D call TRBD1 went unverified against the DNA. TRBV21-1 is assigned pseudogene status. The CDR3 consists of 12 residues. CDR3 bases: TGTGCCAGCAGCAAACAGGGAGAGACCCAGTACTTC. This encodes CASSKQGETQYF.

The chain uses TRBV7-2 and TRBJ2-7; a weak D match, TRBD1 (6 bases). Trimming pared 0 bases from V and 2 bases from J, leaving 17 bases between. Per germline, CDR1 SGHTA and CDR2 FQGNSA. CDR3 length equals 17 residues. The CDR3 protein is CASSLAALRTATYEQYF. DNA for the CDR3: TGTGCCAGCAGCTTAGCAGCCTTGAGGACAGCAACCTACGAGCAGTACTTC.